This T cell receptor beta chain comes out of a study of T-cell reconstitution after alpha-beta-depleted transplantation in children. Notes on the study in general: Reportedly, only several hundred clones from non-depleted graft cells drove alpha-beta T-cell counts at about two months.

Unique molecular identifiers were used to barcode this TCRbeta library. TCRdb called the PCR reads again in MiXCR, with one record for every CDR3 protein. The repertoire has fewer than 700,000 distinct CDR3 sequences, 13% of them found once; the top ten carry over 2%. As to this clonotype: Antigen specificity is unknown.

CDR3 size: 16 residues. J gave up 6 bases and V 5 bases, and 6 bases lay outside the gene matches. Germline values: CDR1 SGHTA, CDR2 FQGTGA. The J gene is TRBJ2-1, the V gene TRBV7-3, with 14 nucleotides matching TRBD2. Source: PBMCs, mostly from graft donor cells, taken 360 days after TCRalphabeta/CD19-depleted stem cell transplant. The source of this sequence is a male patient younger than 18 who had a stem cell transplant for acute myeloid leukemia, so the T cells may come from the graft donor. CDR3 DNA sequence: TGTGCCAGCAGCCTTCTTGGGACTAGCGGGAGCAATGAGCAGTTCTTC. Residues: CASSLLGTSGSNEQFF.